The T cell receptor beta chain described here comes from a study of shared clonotypes between healthy human individuals. About this clone itself: No antigen is known for it.

General study results and limits: Several donors had around 5.5% of their naive CD4 clonotypes in common.

V lost 3 bases and J 5 bases, leaving 10 bases between the germline ends. CDR3 length: 13 residues. Looked up from germline, CDR1 is MGHDK and CDR2 is SYGVNS. Source study methods: Owing to the provision of junction-only sequences devoid of quality scores by immunoSEQ, filtering differed. Assay: immunoSEQ multiplex PCR; the TCRdb copy retains only in-frame clones and omits some. V and J calls and clone size are given by that table; D and trimming were obtained from the DNA. The sample has about 2 million clones; roughly 94% are singletons. The sequence came from a man between 18 and 29 years old in good health. Sequencing was performed on naive CD4+ T cells sorted from blood. Indicated subset: CD45RA+ positively selected. J is TRBJ2-5 and V is TRBV25-1; a weak D match, TRBD2 (6 bases). The DNA of the CDR3 is TGTGCCAGCAGTGAGGGGGGTACGGAGACCCAGTACTTC. Protein product: CASSEGGTETQYF.